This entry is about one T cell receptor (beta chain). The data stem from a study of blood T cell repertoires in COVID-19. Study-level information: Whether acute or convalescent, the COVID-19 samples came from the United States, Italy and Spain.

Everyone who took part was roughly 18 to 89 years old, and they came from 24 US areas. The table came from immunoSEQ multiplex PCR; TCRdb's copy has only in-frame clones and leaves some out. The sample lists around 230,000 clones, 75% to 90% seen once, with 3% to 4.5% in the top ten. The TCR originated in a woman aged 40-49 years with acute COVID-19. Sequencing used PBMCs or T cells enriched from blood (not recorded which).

For the CDR3, the DNA is TGCGCCAGCAGCCAAGTTACAGGGCGAAATTCACCCCTCCACTTT. Translated, it gives CASSQVTGRNSPLHF. V and J are TRBV4-3 and TRBJ1-6, with a possible D match to TRBD1 (6 bases). The ends were cut back, 1 base at V and 7 bases at J, with 11 bases in the middle. In germline, CDR1 is LGHNA, CDR2 YSLEER. The CDR3 is made up of 15 amino acids.